This T cell receptor (beta chain) was identified during a study of T cell responses to AZD1222 COVID-19 vaccine. Regarding the study as a whole: Along spike, vaccine-associated CD4 TCRs were found throughout, with dominance at 160-218 and 743-854. In all cases, repertoires were sampled only after the peak T cell response.

The protocol was immunoSEQ multiplex PCR, while the TCRdb copy is restricted to in-frame clones and leaves out a portion. The sample carries approximately 140,000 clones, roughly 91% recorded once. J was trimmed by 8 bases and V by 6 bases; bases with no gene match: 3. The CDR3 loop spans 12 amino acids. Germline V gives CDR1 SQVTM, CDR2 ANQGSEA. Details on this clone: Antigen: not known.

Sequences were derived from peripheral blood, sampled on day 0 of AZD1222 vaccination. This receptor was taken from an adult in good health. The rearrangement links TRBV29-1 to TRBJ2-1, with 11 bases lining up with TRBD1. The CDR3 reads CSVEGQGDEQFF. CDR3 coding DNA: TGCAGCGTGGAGGGACAGGGGGATGAGCAGTTCTTC.